A selection of T cell receptor beta chains follows, all from one sample in a study of cytomegalovirus exposure and HLA in healthy donors. Assay used: immunoSEQ multiplex PCR; TCRdb lists only in-frame clones, some missing. The sample lists some 150,000 clones, 60% to 80% occurring once. The material sequenced was PBMCs. These receptors came from a female donor in good health and CMV-seronegative. The CDR3 runs from the conserved cysteine through the conserved F or W. Each record gives: D gene, J gene, clone size, V gene, CDR3 DNA, CDR3 protein. A D gene is named only where the DNA matches it firmly. A row's size may be missing; if present it is once, few, many or a size class.

>TRBD1|TRBJ2-7|.|TRBV19
TGTGCCAGTAAATCCCGGGACAGGAACTACGAGCAGTACTTC
CASKSRDRNYEQYF
>.|TRBJ1-1|once|TRBV28
TGTGCCAGCAGTTACAGGAACACTGAAGCTTTCTTT
CASSYRNTEAFF
>.|TRBJ1-6|.|TRBV7-9
TGTGCCAGCAGCTTAGCCAGATCACCCCTCCACTTT
CASSLARSPLHF
>TRBD2|TRBJ2-1|.|TRBV11-2
TGTGCCAGCAGCGCACTAGCGGGAGGGCACAATGAGCAGTTCTTC
CASSALAGGHNEQFF
>TRBD1|TRBJ2-7|.|TRBV27
TGTGCCAGCAGTTTCCTTCCGGGACAGGGGACCTACGAGCAGTACTTC
CASSFLPGQGTYEQYF
>TRBD1|TRBJ1-5|.|TRBV13
TGTGCCAGCAGCTCCAAAGGACAGGGAAGCAATCAGCCCCAGCATTTT
CASSSKGQGSNQPQHF
>.|TRBJ1-3|.|TRBV7-8
TGTGCCAGCAGCTCCAGGCAACTTAGCTCTGGAAACACCATATATTTT
CASSSRQLSSGNTIYF
>.|TRBJ1-1|.|TRBV28
TGTGCCAGCAGTCTACAGCAGAACACTGAAGCTTTCTTT
CASSLQQNTEAFF
>.|TRBJ2-1|.|TRBV4-1
TGCGCCAGCAGCCAAGAGAGTAACCGTCACAATGAGCAGTTCTTC
CASSQESNRHNEQFF
>.|TRBJ1-2|.|TRBV19
TGTGCCAGTACCCCGACAGGTGATGGCTACACCTTC
CASTPTGDGYTF
>.|TRBJ2-2|.|TRBV6-5
TGTGCCAGCAGTTACGATGGGCTAGCGAACGGGGAGCTGTTTTTT
CASSYDGLANGELFF
>.|TRBJ1-1|.|TRBV15
TGTGCCACCAGCAGCCTCGGGACAACGAACACTGAAGCTTTCTTT
CATSSLGTTNTEAFF
>.|TRBJ2-7|once|TRBV30
TGTGCCTGGTACTCGGACAGTTCCTACGAGCAGTACTTC
CAWYSDSSYEQYF